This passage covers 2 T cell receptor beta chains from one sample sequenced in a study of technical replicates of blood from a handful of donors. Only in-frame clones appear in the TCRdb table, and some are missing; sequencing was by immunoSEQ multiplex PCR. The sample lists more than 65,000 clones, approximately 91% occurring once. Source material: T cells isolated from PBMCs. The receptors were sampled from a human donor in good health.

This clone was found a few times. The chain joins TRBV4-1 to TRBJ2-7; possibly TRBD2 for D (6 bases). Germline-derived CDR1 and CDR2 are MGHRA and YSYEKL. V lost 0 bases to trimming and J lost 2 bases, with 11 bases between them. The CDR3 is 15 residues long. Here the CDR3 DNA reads TGCGCCAGCAGCCAAGATAACGGGGGACCCTACGAGCAGTACTTC. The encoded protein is CASSQDNGGPYEQYF.

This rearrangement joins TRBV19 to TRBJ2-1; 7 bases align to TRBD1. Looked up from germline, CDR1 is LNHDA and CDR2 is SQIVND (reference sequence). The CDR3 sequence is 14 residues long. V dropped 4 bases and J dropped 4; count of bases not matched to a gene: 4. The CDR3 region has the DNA TGTGCCAGTAGTACCGGGACAGCTTACAATGAGCAGTTCTTC. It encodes CASSTGTAYNEQFF.